The next 26 T cell receptor beta chains were all read from a single sample in a study of blood T cell repertoires in COVID-19. Profiling relied on immunoSEQ multiplex PCR, and the TCRdb table lists in-frame clones only, not all of them. The sample includes around 140,000 clones, 75% to 80% seen only once; the top ten take under 3%. The sample was PBMCs or T cells enriched from blood (not recorded which). Source of these receptors: a woman aged 45-59 years who had recovered from COVID-19.

The V and J genes are TRBV9 and TRBJ2-2, with TRBD2 matching over 11 bases. V gave up 0 bases and J gave up 6 bases; unmatched junction bases: 1. Germline assignment: CDR1 SGDLS and CDR2 YYNGEE. The CDR3 is made up of 15 amino acids. The CDR3, as DNA: TGTGCCAGCAGCGTAGAGGGACTAGCGGCCGGGGAGCTGTTTTTT. It encodes CASSVEGLAAGELFF.

This clone was seen only a few times. The rearrangement uses TRBV7-9 and TRBJ1-5, with D possibly TRBD1 on 5 matching bases. The germline gives CDR1 SEHNR, CDR2 FQNEAQ (reference sequence). The CDR3 consists of 16 residues. V dropped 5 bases and J dropped 4 bases, with 18 bases sitting between them. CDR3 bases: TGTGCCAGCAGCCCCTTAGGGCAGGGAATGAATCAGCCCCAGCATTTT. Residues: CASSPLGQGMNQPQHF.

CDR3 coding DNA: TGTGCCAGCAGTCGGGACAGAGAAGAGACCCAGTACTTC. It encodes CASSRDREETQYF. This sequence joins TRBV12-3 or TRBV12-4 and TRBJ2-5; 7 bases line up with TRBD1. With 5 bases clipped from V and 3 bases from J, the junction kept 3 bases outside the gene matches. This CDR3 is 13 amino acids long.

The chain has TRBV20-1 and TRBJ1-3, with no clear D. The germline V gene encodes CDR1 DFQATT and CDR2 SNEGSKA (reference sequence). Trimming stripped 2 bases from V and 4 bases from J, with 3 bases between. The CDR3 loop spans 11 amino acids. CDR3: CSARTGNTIYF. The CDR3 nucleotides are TGCAGTGCTAGAACAGGAAACACCATATATTTT.

The chain has TRBV5-1 and TRBJ2-1; 13 positions match TRBD2. There are 18 residues in the CDR3. Germline V gene data show CDR1 as SGHRS and CDR2 as YFSETQ. V dropped 7 bases and J dropped 9; count of bases not matched to a gene: 19. In DNA, the CDR3 is TGCGCCAGCGGACTGTACCCTATAGTACTAGCGGGGGGGTCTGAGCAGTTCTTC. It encodes CASGLYPIVLAGGSEQFF. Full variable domain (rest looked up from reference TRBV5-1 and TRBJ2-1): KAGVTQTPRYLIKTRGQQVTLSCSPISGHRSVSWYQQTPGQGLQFLFEYFSETQRNKGNFPGRFSGRQFSNSRSEMNVSTLELGDSALYLCASGLYPIVLAGGSEQFFGPGTRLTVL.

The chain combines TRBV2 with TRBJ1-1; D not certain. CDR1 SNHLY and CDR2 FYNNEI come from the germline V gene. The CDR3 extends over 13 amino acids. Trimming removed 4 bases from V and 1 base from J, with 7 bases in between. In nucleotides, the CDR3 is TGTGCCAGCAGTGGGCTTAAGAACACTGAAGCTTTCTTT. Encoded protein: CASSGLKNTEAFF.

For the CDR3, the DNA is TGTGCCAGTAGTAGGAGGACTGAAGCTTTCTTT. It encodes CASSRRTEAFF. The chain joins TRBV19 to TRBJ1-1; no reliable D call. Germline CDR1 and CDR2: LNHDA and SQIVND (reference sequence). The CDR3 spans 11 residues. V was clipped by 4 bases and J by 5 bases, with 5 bases between them.

The rearrangement joins TRBV4-1 to TRBJ2-1; D call uncertain. Trimming removed 0 bases from V and 6 bases from J, with 18 bases in between. The CDR3 contains 17 residues. Per germline, CDR1 MGHRA and CDR2 YSYEKL. In DNA, the CDR3 is TGCGCCAGCAGCCAAGATGGTAGCATTCTGCTTTCCAATGAGCAGTTCTTC. It codes for CASSQDGSILLSNEQFF.

This chain links TRBV11-3 with TRBJ2-4; a weak D match, TRBD1 (5 bases). This CDR3 is 14 amino acids long. Germline V gene lookup returns CDR1 SGHNT and CDR2 YENEEA. V was shortened by 1 base and J by 7 bases, with 11 bases between the two germline ends. CDR3 amino acids: CASSLGAGLNIQYF. The CDR3 DNA follows: TGTGCCAGCAGCTTAGGGGCAGGGTTGAACATTCAGTACTTC.

This clone was found once. The V and J genes are TRBV7-3 and TRBJ2-1; 10 bases are shared with TRBD1. V shed 2 bases, J shed 9 bases, and the junction held 7 bases outside the gene matches. Germline CDR1 SGHTA, CDR2 FQGTGA. This CDR3 spans 15 amino acids. The CDR3 loop reads CASSLDRGPRSEQFF. Written as DNA, the CDR3 is TGTGCCAGCAGCTTAGACAGGGGGCCGAGGAGTGAGCAGTTCTTC.

This sequence joins TRBV7-3 and TRBJ1-1; 7 positions match TRBD1. Germline CDR1 is SGHTA and CDR2 is FQGTGA. After removal of 1 base from V and 8 bases from J, the junction contained 4 bases not matched to a gene. This CDR3 region has 13 residues. In DNA form, the CDR3 reads TGTGCCAGCAGCTTAAGCATGACAGGGGAAGCTTTCTTT. It specifies CASSLSMTGEAFF.

V is TRBV30 and J is TRBJ1-1; D is undetermined. CDR3 length equals 12 residues. The V gene's germline CDR1 is GTSNPN and CDR2 SVGIG (reference sequence). V was shortened by 2 bases and J by 11 bases, with 15 bases between the two germline ends. As DNA, the CDR3 is TGTGCCTGGAGTTCGACCCTAGTTAGGGCTTTCTTT. This codes for CAWSSTLVRAFF.

V is TRBV5-1 and J is TRBJ1-2; 10 bases line up with TRBD1. The CDR3 consists of 16 residues. Germline assignment: CDR1 SGHRS and CDR2 YFSETQ. After removal of 0 bases from V and 3 bases from J, the junction contained 5 bases not matched to a gene. CDR3 nucleotide sequence: TGCGCCAGCAGCTTGGAGACAGGGGGCGACGACTATGGCTACACCTTC. This translates into CASSLETGGDDYGYTF.

V usage is TRBV10-3 and J usage is TRBJ2-7; tentative D call: TRBD1 (7 bases). The V end was cut by 3 bases, the J end by 3 bases, with 15 bases between. The CDR3 is 15 residues long. Germline values: CDR1 ENHRY, CDR2 SYGVKD. Here the CDR3 DNA reads TGTGCCATCAGTGACCCCCCAGGGGGGTACTACGAGCAGTACTTC. Amino acids: CAISDPPGGYYEQYF.

This chain uses TRBV11-2 with TRBJ1-1; 8 bases line up with TRBD1. CDR1 is SGHAT, CDR2 FQNNGV, per germline. This CDR3 spans 15 amino acids. V lost 4 bases, J lost 7 bases, and 11 bases stayed unmatched. CDR3 sequence: CASSSIGQGWGEAFF. DNA of the CDR3: TGTGCCAGCAGCTCAATCGGACAGGGTTGGGGTGAAGCTTTCTTT.

The chain has TRBV3-1 (or the pseudogene TRBV3-2) and TRBJ1-1, with D unclear. In germline, CDR1 is LGHDT, CDR2 YNNKEL (reference sequence). V lost 1 base and J 11 bases, leaving 8 bases between the germline ends. CDR3 length equals 11 residues. The CDR3 here is CASSQAGYAFF. The CDR3 nucleotides read TGTGCCAGCAGCCAAGCGGGGTACGCTTTCTTT.

This clone was recorded many times. The genes are TRBV5-8 and TRBJ2-2, with 13 bases that match TRBD2. The CDR3 length is 20 residues. CDR1 and CDR2 from the germline V gene are SGHTS and YDEGEE. The junction had 15 bases not matched to a gene; V was cut back by 5 bases and J by 2 bases. The CDR3 loop reads CASRPWVVTSGGSNTGELFF. CDR3 nucleotides: TGTGCCAGCAGACCTTGGGTTGTGACTAGCGGGGGGAGTAACACCGGGGAGCTGTTTTTT.

The chain joins TRBV19 to TRBJ1-2; TRBD1 aligns across 9 bases. CDR1 and CDR2 (germline): LNHDA, SQIVND (reference sequence). This CDR3 contains 14 residues. The J segment lost 3 bases and the V segment lost 5 bases, leaving 4 bases of the junction unmatched. CDR3 protein: CASSSWTGDYGYTF. The CDR3 DNA reads as TGTGCCAGTAGTTCCTGGACAGGGGACTATGGCTACACCTTC.

This clone was seen a handful of times. The rearrangement uses TRBV11-2 and TRBJ1-2; no reliable D call. Trimming left V 4 bases short and J 0 bases short, with 9 bases between. The CDR3 extends over 14 amino acids. Germline CDR1 is SGHAT and CDR2 is FQNNGV. The CDR3 reads CASSSRQANYGYTF. Here the CDR3 DNA reads TGTGCCAGCAGCTCCCGTCAGGCTAACTATGGCTACACCTTC.

V usage is TRBV10-1 and J usage is TRBJ1-1; the D gene is possibly TRBD1 (6 bases). Looked up from germline, CDR1 is WNHNN and CDR2 is SYGVQD (reference sequence). V lost 3 bases and J lost 5, with 16 bases in between. CDR3 length equals 15 residues. Here the CDR3 DNA reads TGCGCCAGCAGTGACCCAGGGGAAGGAAGAACTGAAGCTTTCTTT. As protein: CASSDPGEGRTEAFF.

The chain is built from TRBV19 and TRBJ1-2; 8 nucleotides match TRBD1. CDR1 and CDR2 (germline): LNHDA, SQIVND (reference sequence). The CDR3 covers 15 residues. The V and J ends lost 6 bases and 4 bases, in that order; junction bases with no gene match: 10. The CDR3, as DNA: TGTGCCAGTAGGATGACAGGGGAGTTGAGCTATGGCTACACCTTC. It codes for CASRMTGELSYGYTF.

This chain joins TRBV28 and TRBJ2-2; perhaps TRBD2 as D (5 bases). Germline V gene sequence: CDR1 MDHEN, CDR2 SYDVKM. The CDR3 is 17 residues long. V was pared by 6 bases and J by 2 bases, with 19 bases between. CDR3: CASSPPPRGLNTGELFF. Written as DNA, the CDR3 is TGTGCCAGCAGCCCACCACCCAGAGGACTCAACACCGGGGAGCTGTTTTTT.

V usage is TRBV2 and J usage is TRBJ1-3, with TRBD1 as a possible D gene (5 bases). V lost 10 bases and J lost 0, with 13 bases in between. Germline V CDR1 and CDR2: SNHLY, FYNNEI. The CDR3 totals 14 residues. CDR3 sequence (DNA): TGTGCCAAAAACGGAGGGACCTCTGGAAACACCATATATTTT. This sequence encodes CAKNGGTSGNTIYF.

This rearrangement joins TRBV6-5 to TRBJ2-7, with 11 bases fitting TRBD2. Germline V gene lookup returns CDR1 MNHEY and CDR2 SVGAGI. V trimming: 1 base; J trimming: 3 bases; junction bases outside the gene matches: 2. The CDR3 extends over 15 amino acids. CDR3 DNA: TGTGCCAGCAGTTACTTCGGACTAGCGGGCTACGAGCAGTACTTC. Translated: CASSYFGLAGYEQYF.

This clone was detected ten times or more. The genes are TRBV11-2 and TRBJ1-3; no reliable D call. Germline CDR1 reads SGHAT; CDR2 reads FQNNGV. The CDR3 length is 18 residues. Trimming removed 0 bases from V and 2 bases from J, with 17 bases in between. The CDR3 DNA sequence: TGTGCCAGCAGCTTAGAACTCCCTCGGGTTCAAACTGGAAACACCATATATTTT. Translation: CASSLELPRVQTGNTIYF.

The V gene is TRBV28, the J gene TRBJ2-2, with TRBD2 as a possible D gene (5 bases). Germline-derived CDR1 and CDR2 are MDHEN and SYDVKM. This CDR3 has 14 residues. Between the trimmed V and J ends, which lost 7 bases and 11 bases, there was a span of 20 bases. CDR3 protein: CASTSPRGYLELFF. The CDR3 region has the DNA TGTGCCAGCACCTCCCCCCGCGGGTACCTAGAGCTGTTTTTT. Using reference TRBV28 and TRBJ2-2 for the parts outside the CDR3, the full variable domain is DVKVTQSSRYLVKRTGEKVFLECVQDMDHENMFWYRQDPGLGLRLIYFSYDVKMKEKGDIPEGYSVSREKKERFSLILESASTNQTSMYLCASTSPRGYLELFFGEGSRLTVL.